These 8 T cell receptor beta chains came from one sample sequenced in a study of cytomegalovirus exposure and HLA in healthy donors (dated by TCRdb to about 2017). Library preparation used the immunoSEQ multiplex PCR assay. The multiplex PCR relied on a mix of 60 forward primers for TCR Vbeta segments and 13 reverse primers for TCR Jbeta segments. The table was pulled from immuneACCESS by TCRdb, which kept in-frame rearrangements only. Such tables lose some clones; where checked, under half of the loss comes from unresolved V genes, and the rest has no known cause. The sample data list some 140,000 clones, and 70% to 80% of these were observed just once. The ten largest clones take up over 10% of the sample. Specimen: PBMCs. These receptors all stem from a man aged 25-45 years in good health and CMV-seropositive.

The J gene is TRBJ2-5, the V gene TRBV19, with a weak D call TRBD2 (7 bases). CDR3 length: 12 amino acids. The germline V gene has CDR1 LNHDA and CDR2 SQIVND (reference sequence). Trimming shortened V by 11 bases and J by 2 bases, and 12 bases separated the two germline ends. This CDR3 reads CASGGLQETQYF. CDR3 nucleotides: TGTGCCTCCGGGGGGCTGCAAGAGACCCAGTACTTC.

The chain recombines TRBV2 with TRBJ2-4; 8 nucleotides agree with TRBD1. Germline assignment: CDR1 SNHLY and CDR2 FYNNEI. V shed 0 bases, J shed 0 bases, and the junction held 7 bases outside the gene matches. This CDR3 comprises 18 residues. The CDR3 sequence is CASSEALRQGLAKNIQYF. The DNA for the CDR3 is TGTGCCAGCAGTGAAGCGCTTCGACAGGGGCTAGCCAAAAACATTCAGTACTTC.

The J gene is TRBJ2-1, the V gene TRBV29-1, with 12 bases fitting TRBD2. The CDR3 is 14 residues long. Germline V gene sequence: CDR1 SQVTM, CDR2 ANQGSEA. V lost 6 bases, J lost 8 bases, and 8 bases stayed unmatched. CDR3 coding DNA: TGCAGCGTCACGACTAGCGGGAGTACGGATGAGCAGTTCTTC. Protein: CSVTTSGSTDEQFF.

This clone has a single count. Other DNA sequences of this sample code for an identical CDR3. The chain carries TRBV7-9 and TRBJ1-4; possibly TRBD1 for D (5 bases). CDR1 and CDR2 (germline): SEHNR, FQNEAQ (reference sequence). Trimming left V 1 base short and J 5 bases short, with 8 bases between. The CDR3 sequence is 14 residues long. CDR3 nucleotides: TGTGCCAGCAGCTTAGGGGGGGGAAATGAAAAACTGTTTTTT. It specifies CASSLGGGNEKLFF. Complete variable domain (other parts from reference TRBV7-9 and TRBJ1-4): DTGVSQNPRHKITKRGQNVTFRCDPISEHNRLYWYRQTLGQGPEFLTYFQNEAQLEKSRLLSDRFSAERPKGSFSTLEIQRTEQGDSAMYLCASSLGGGNEKLFFGSGTQLSVL.

This chain joins TRBV7-9 and TRBJ2-1; D remains ambiguous. CDR1 SEHNR and CDR2 FQNEAQ come from the germline V gene (reference sequence). The V gene lost 4 bases and the J gene lost 3 bases, with 16 bases spanning the gap. The CDR3 runs to 16 residues. The CDR3 reads CASSSPAGGDYNEQFF. CDR3 DNA: TGTGCCAGCAGCTCACCCGCCGGCGGCGACTACAATGAGCAGTTCTTC.

The chain recombines TRBV15 with TRBJ1-2; no clear D gene. Germline CDR1 LNHNV, CDR2 YYDKDF (reference sequence). This CDR3 contains 15 residues. The ends were cut back, 5 bases at V and 6 bases at J, with 19 bases in the middle. The CDR3 region has the DNA TGTGCCACCAGCGGGAGGGTGGGAGCAATCCATGGCTACACCTTC. It yields the protein CATSGRVGAIHGYTF.

The rearrangement uses TRBV7-9 and TRBJ2-2, with TRBD1 matching 7 bases. The V gene end was trimmed by 0 bases and the J gene end by 3 bases; junction bases not matched to a gene: 4. This CDR3 comprises 16 residues. The V gene's germline CDR1 is SEHNR and CDR2 FQNEAQ (reference sequence). For the CDR3, the DNA is TGTGCCAGCAGCTTAGCAATTGGGACAGACACCGGGGAGCTGTTTTTT. It encodes CASSLAIGTDTGELFF.

The chain employs TRBV28 and TRBJ1-2; TRBD1 might be the D (6 bases). V dropped 6 bases and J dropped 2 bases, with 10 bases sitting between them. This CDR3 is 13 amino acids long. Germline V gives CDR1 MDHEN, CDR2 SYDVKM. CDR3 residues: CASSYGQNYGYTF. Written as DNA, the CDR3 is TGTGCCAGCAGCTACGGACAGAACTATGGCTACACCTTC.